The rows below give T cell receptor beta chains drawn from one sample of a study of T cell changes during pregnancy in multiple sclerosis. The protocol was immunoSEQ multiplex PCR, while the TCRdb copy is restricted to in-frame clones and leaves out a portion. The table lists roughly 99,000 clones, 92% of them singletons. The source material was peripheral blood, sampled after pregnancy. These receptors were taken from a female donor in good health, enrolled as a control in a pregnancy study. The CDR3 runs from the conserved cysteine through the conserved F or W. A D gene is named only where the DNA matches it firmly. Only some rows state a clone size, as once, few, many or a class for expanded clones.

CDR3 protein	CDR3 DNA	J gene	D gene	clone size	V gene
CASSPDAGGQETQYF	TGTGCCAGCTCACCGGACGCGGGGGGGCAAGAGACCCAGTACTTC	TRBJ2-5	TRBD2	few	TRBV18
CASSQFWDRVIRAGNTIYF	TGTGCCAGCAGCCAATTTTGGGACAGGGTCATTCGCGCTGGAAACACCATATATTTT	TRBJ1-3	TRBD1	-	TRBV4-2
CASSFTWTGRYEQYF	TGTGCCAGCAGCTTTACATGGACAGGGCGCTACGAGCAGTACTTC	TRBJ2-7	TRBD1	-	TRBV7-9
CASSSSRDRVYEQYF	TGTGCCAGCAGCTCCTCGCGGGACAGGGTCTACGAGCAGTACTTC	TRBJ2-7	TRBD1	-	TRBV9
CASSRGGYTF	TGTGCCAGTAGTCGAGGTGGCTACACCTTC	TRBJ1-2	-	-	TRBV19
CASKESGPTEAFF	TGTGCCAGTAAGGAGTCAGGGCCCACTGAAGCTTTCTTT	TRBJ1-1	-	-	TRBV6-6
CSVQRTSGRETQYF	TGCAGCGTTCAACGGACTAGCGGGAGGGAGACCCAGTACTTC	TRBJ2-5	TRBD2	-	TRBV29-1
CASSGRMRVYEQYF	TGTGCCAGCAGTGGCAGGATGAGAGTCTACGAGCAGTACTTC	TRBJ2-7	-	-	TRBV6-1
CASSRGLNGYTF	TGTGCCAGCAGTCGAGGCTTAAACGGCTACACCTTC	TRBJ1-2	-	-	TRBV2
CASSFVLAAANEQFF	TGTGCCAGCAGTTTCGTGTTAGCGGCCGCCAATGAGCAGTTCTTC	TRBJ2-1	-	-	TRBV28
CASSPTGGYGYTF	TGTGCCAGCAGTCCTACAGGGGGCTATGGCTACACCTTC	TRBJ1-2	TRBD1	-	TRBV6-5
CASIAGGDAEAFF	TGTGCCAGTATTGCAGGGGGCGATGCTGAAGCTTTCTTT	TRBJ1-1	TRBD1	few	TRBV19
CASSSLAGGPNEQFF	TGTGCCAGTAGTTCCCTAGCGGGAGGGCCCAATGAGCAGTTCTTC	TRBJ2-1	TRBD2	-	TRBV19
CASSIGTVNTEAFF	TGTGCCAGTAGTATCGGGACAGTGAACACTGAAGCTTTCTTT	TRBJ1-1	TRBD1	-	TRBV19
CASSMVAGEFVEQYF	TGTGCCAGCTCTATGGTAGCGGGTGAGTTCGTGGAGCAGTACTTC	TRBJ2-7	TRBD2	-	TRBV28
CASSDAGDTGELFF	TGTGCCAGCAGTGATGCGGGGGACACCGGGGAGCTGTTTTTT	TRBJ2-2	TRBD2	-	TRBV6-1
CSFRGRPGMNTEAFF	TGCAGCTTTCGGGGGAGACCCGGCATGAACACTGAAGCTTTCTTT	TRBJ1-1	-	-	TRBV29-1
CASSLGDRGPSYGYTF	TGTGCCAGCAGCTTAGGGGACAGGGGGCCGAGCTATGGCTACACCTTC	TRBJ1-2	TRBD1	-	TRBV7-9
CASSLMAGVRGEQFF	TGTGCCAGCAGCCTTATGGCGGGTGTTCGGGGTGAGCAGTTCTTC	TRBJ2-1	-	-	TRBV28
CASSLVQGEQFF	TGTGCCAGCAGCTTAGTTCAGGGCGAGCAGTTCTTC	TRBJ2-1	-	-	TRBV7-9
CASSQGTSRSYNEQFF	TGCGCCAGCAGCCAAGGGACTAGCAGGAGCTACAATGAGCAGTTCTTC	TRBJ2-1	TRBD2	-	TRBV4-1
CASSYNPGDQPQHF	TGTGCCAGCAGTTACAATCCGGGGGATCAGCCCCAGCATTTT	TRBJ1-5	-	-	TRBV6-5
CASSEAGLGGYSNQPQHF	TGTGCCAGCAGTGAAGCTGGCCTTGGGGGCTATAGCAATCAGCCCCAGCATTTT	TRBJ1-5	-	-	TRBV6-1
CASSLLVAGGAGEQFF	TGTGCCAGCAGTTTACTCGTAGCGGGGGGGGCCGGTGAGCAGTTCTTC	TRBJ2-1	TRBD2	-	TRBV27
CASSDSSSGYGYTF	TGTGCCAGCAGTGATTCCTCTTCGGGTTATGGCTACACCTTC	TRBJ1-2	-	-	TRBV6-1